This T cell receptor (beta chain) derives from a study of blood T cell repertoires in COVID-19. Method: immunoSEQ multiplex PCR; TCRdb's copy keeps in-frame clones and lacks some. The sample consists of 90,000 to 150,000 clones, about 91% of them appearing once. J gave up 3 bases and V 1 base, and 6 bases lay outside the gene matches. The CDR3 is 16 residues long. Germline V gene lookup returns CDR1 SGHVS and CDR2 FQNEAQ. The rearrangement uses TRBV7-8 and TRBJ1-1; 9 nucleotides agree with TRBD1. The sequenced sample consisted of peripheral blood. This clonotype was sampled from a woman between 50 and 59 years old with active or convalescent COVID-19. CDR3 nucleotide sequence: TGTGCCAGCAGCTTAGTGGAGGGACAGGGAGACACTGAAGCTTTCTTT. Translation: CASSLVEGQGDTEAFF.